The 12 T cell receptor beta chains below were found in one sample sequenced in a study of T cells in Graves' hyperthyroidism and ophthalmopathy. RNA transcripts provided the source from which TCR beta CDR3 regions were amplified. HTBI primers drove first-round RT-PCR of the TCR CDR3. TCRdb processed the multiplex PCR reads anew with MiXCR; each CDR3 protein has one entry. The table has under 400,000 distinct CDR3 sequences, approximately 15% seen once. Material: blood. These receptors originate from a woman aged 55 to 70 with Graves' hyperthyroidism.

This clonotype was recorded many times. The chain has TRBV20-1 and TRBJ2-5, with a possible D match to TRBD1 (6 bases). Germline V gene sequence: CDR1 DFQATT, CDR2 SNEGSKA (reference sequence). V gave up 5 bases and J gave up 1 base, with 11 bases separating them. The CDR3 has 13 residues. The CDR3 sequence: CSASRTVQETQYF. The CDR3 nucleotides read TGCAGTGCTTCTAGGACAGTCCAAGAGACCCAGTACTTC.

For this clonotype: The junction differs from germline at one of its ends, possibly a read error. The chain is built from TRBV6-1 and TRBJ2-1, with D possibly TRBD2 on 6 matching bases. CDR1 MNHNS and CDR2 SASEGT come from the germline V gene. The CDR3 length is 16 residues. CDR3 region: CASRREIAAIYNEQSF. The CDR3 DNA follows: TGTGCCAGCCGAAGGGAAATAGCGGCAATCTACAATGAGCAGTCCTTC.

This clonotype was observed at least ten times. This rearrangement joins TRBV7-9 to TRBJ1-1; 8 bases are shared with TRBD1. This CDR3 spans 15 amino acids. The junction had 8 bases not matched to a gene; V was cut back by 5 bases and J by 3 bases. Germline assignment: CDR1 SEHNR and CDR2 FQNEAQ (reference sequence). The CDR3 region has the DNA TGTGCCAGCAGCAGATCCGGGACAGGCGACACTGAAGCTTTCTTT. This encodes CASSRSGTGDTEAFF.

Many counts were recorded for this clonotype. The chain has TRBV28 and TRBJ2-7; D is uncertain. V gave up 2 bases and J gave up 4 bases, with 6 bases separating them. Germline values: CDR1 MDHEN, CDR2 SYDVKM. The CDR3 totals 12 residues. CDR3 sequence reads: CASSLVEYEQYF. The DNA for the CDR3 is TGTGCCAGCAGTTTAGTAGAATACGAGCAGTACTTC.

This clonotype was seen repeatedly, ten times or more. The chain joins TRBV7-3 to TRBJ2-3; D unresolved. The V end lost 5 bases, the J end lost 0 bases, and 12 bases lay between the germline ends. The CDR3 runs 15 residues. From germline, CDR1 is SGHTA and CDR2 FQGTGA. The CDR3 is CASSQNLGSTDTQYF. The CDR3 DNA reads as TGTGCCAGCAGCCAAAATCTCGGGAGCACAGATACGCAGTATTTT.

The chain employs TRBV19 and TRBJ2-7, with D hard to call. CDR1 is LNHDA, CDR2 SQIVND, per germline (reference sequence). V was shortened by 3 bases and J by 2 bases, with 14 bases between the two germline ends. This CDR3 has 15 residues. The CDR3 protein is CASSIRPFLPYEQYF. As DNA, the CDR3 is TGTGCCAGTAGTATCAGGCCATTTCTCCCCTACGAGCAGTACTTC. The full variable domain, in which reference TRBV19 and TRBJ2-7 provide the parts outside the CDR3, is DGGITQSPKYLFRKEGQNVTLSCEQNLNHDAMYWYRQDPGQGLRLIYYSQIVNDFQKGDIAEGYSVSREKKESFPLTVTSAQKNPTAFYLCASSIRPFLPYEQYFGPGTRLTVT.

This clonotype was counted at least ten times. This chain connects TRBV11-3 to TRBJ2-3, with 9 nucleotides matching TRBD2. The CDR3 loop spans 16 amino acids. J gave up 5 bases and V 2 bases, and 8 bases lay outside the gene matches. Germline assignment: CDR1 SGHNT and CDR2 YENEEA. The CDR3: CASSLLSAGGVDTQYF. CDR3 coding DNA: TGTGCCAGCAGCTTACTTTCGGCGGGAGGGGTAGATACGCAGTATTTT.

This clonotype was seen at least ten times. The chain has TRBV11-1 and TRBJ2-5; D could derive from TRBD1 or TRBD2 (5 bases each). Germline CDR1 reads SGHAT; CDR2 reads FQDESV (reference sequence). V was clipped by 0 bases and J by 7 bases, with 12 bases between them. This CDR3 is 14 amino acids long. In DNA, the CDR3 is TGTGCCAGCAGCTTAGCCGGGACGGCCAGGACCCAGTACTTC. Protein sequence: CASSLAGTARTQYF.

In its sample, this clonotype was seen many times. This chain links TRBV11-3 with TRBJ2-1; D is unclear. The CDR3 extends over 15 amino acids. V lost 0 bases to trimming and J lost 2 bases, with 8 bases between them. Germline V gene sequence: CDR1 SGHNT, CDR2 YENEEA. The CDR3 DNA sequence: TGTGCCAGCAGCTTAGACGGCCAGACCTACAATGAGCAGTTCTTC. Amino acid sequence: CASSLDGQTYNEQFF.

CDR3 sequence (DNA): TGTGCCACACAGCCAGGGGGCGCAGGAGGGACTGAAGCTTTCTTT. Protein product: CATQPGGAGGTEAFF. V usage is TRBV19 and J usage is TRBJ1-1; TRBD1 matches at 8 bases. CDR1 and CDR2 from the germline V gene are LNHDA and SQIVND (reference sequence). The ends lost 10 bases at V and 5 bases at J; junction bases unmatched: 15. The CDR3 has 15 amino acids. Supplemented by reference TRBV19 and TRBJ1-1, the full variable domain reads DGGITQSPKYLFRKEGQNVTLSCEQNLNHDAMYWYRQDPGQGLRLIYYSQIVNDFQKGDIAEGYSVSREKKESFPLTVTSAQKNPTAFYLCATQPGGAGGTEAFFGQGTRLTVV.

As for this clonotype: This clone may be a read error of a much larger clone one base away. The chain employs TRBV3-1 and TRBJ2-3, with D possibly being TRBD1 or TRBD2 (5 bases each). V dropped 7 bases and J dropped 2 bases, with 16 bases sitting between them. This CDR3 has 15 residues. The germline CDR1 and CDR2 sequences are LGHDT and YNNKEL (reference sequence). CDR3 DNA sequence: TGTGCCAGCACCTCACGAGGGGAGTCCACAGATACGCAGTATTTT. It yields the protein CASTSRGESTDTQYF.

This clonotype turned up a few times. The gene calls are TRBV6-1 and TRBJ2-1, with D uncertain. Germline V gene data show CDR1 as MNHNS and CDR2 as SASEGT. Trimming removed 7 bases from V and 0 bases from J, with 10 bases in between. CDR3 length: 14 amino acids. The CDR3 bases are TGTGCCAGCACTGTAGGAAGCTCCTACAATGAGCAGTTCTTC. Its protein is CASTVGSSYNEQFF.